Presented here are 14 T cell receptor beta chains from one specimen sequenced in a study of blood T cell repertoires in COVID-19. Assay used: immunoSEQ multiplex PCR; TCRdb lists only in-frame clones, some missing. The sample records 35,000 to 55,000 clones, about nine tenths being singletons. The sequencing sample was made of peripheral blood. The receptors here all came from a human donor in a cohort sampled during active COVID-19.

The chain recombines TRBV5-1 with TRBJ2-1, with TRBD1 as a possible D gene (5 bases). The CDR3 loop spans 13 amino acids. Germline V gene lookup returns CDR1 SGHRS and CDR2 YFSETQ. V lost 2 bases and J 6 bases, leaving 9 bases between the germline ends. CDR3 protein: CASSLVGRNEQFF. As DNA, the CDR3 is TGCGCCAGCAGCTTAGTGGGGCGCAATGAGCAGTTCTTC.

This CDR3 is CSVGRDRGETQYF. The CDR3 nucleotides read TGCAGCGTTGGTCGGGACAGAGGAGAGACCCAGTACTTC. The rearrangement uses TRBV29-1 and TRBJ2-5, with 7 bases aligning to TRBD1. The V and J ends lost 4 bases and 4 bases, in that order; junction bases with no gene match: 6. This CDR3 region has 13 residues. The V gene's germline CDR1 is SQVTM and CDR2 ANQGSEA.

This chain joins TRBV27 and TRBJ2-1; 10 bases agree with TRBD1. The CDR3 covers 16 residues. V lost 6 bases and J lost 3; bases outside the gene matches: 8. Looked up from germline, CDR1 is MNHEY and CDR2 is SMNVEV (reference sequence). The CDR3 nucleotides are TGTGCCAGCAGAAAAGGACAGGGGGTTATCTACAATGAGCAGTTCTTC. This gives the protein CASRKGQGVIYNEQFF.

This chain uses TRBV27 with TRBJ2-7; TRBD2 matches 12 bases. The CDR3 totals 16 residues. Germline loops: CDR1 MNHEY, CDR2 SMNVEV (reference sequence). The V segment lost 5 bases and the J segment 3 bases; nucleotides outside the gene matches: 8. The CDR3 nucleotides read TGTGCCAGCAGTCCCTCTAGCGGGAGGGCCCTCTACGAGCAGTACTTC. Protein: CASSPSSGRALYEQYF.

V usage is TRBV6-6 and J usage is TRBJ1-4; possibly TRBD1 for D (6 bases). V was cut by 6 bases and J by 4 bases, with 12 bases left in between. Germline V CDR1 and CDR2: MNHNY, SVGAGI (reference sequence). CDR3 length: 14 amino acids. CDR3 protein: CASSLGQNNEKLFF. In nucleotides, the CDR3 is TGTGCCAGCAGCCTCGGACAGAATAATGAAAAACTGTTTTTT.

This clone has just a few counts. The CDR3 here is CASSQANRVVYEQYF. In nucleotides, the CDR3 is TGTGCCAGCAGCCAAGCTAACAGGGTGGTCTACGAGCAGTACTTC. The chain has TRBV3-1 (or the pseudogene TRBV3-2) and TRBJ2-7; maybe TRBD1 (6 bases). The germline gives CDR1 LGHDT, CDR2 YNNKEL (reference sequence). The V end lost 1 base, the J end lost 3 bases, and 13 bases lay between the germline ends. CDR3 length: 15 residues.

This sequence joins TRBV6-6 and TRBJ2-7, with D possibly being TRBD2 (6 bases). This CDR3 comprises 11 residues. With 6 bases removed from V and 11 bases from J, the gap between germline ends came to 14 bases. The germline CDR1 and CDR2 sequences are MNHNY and SVGAGI (reference sequence). The CDR3 region is CASRASWREYF. For the CDR3, the DNA is TGTGCCAGCAGGGCCAGTTGGAGGGAGTACTTC.

The rearrangement uses TRBV5-4 and TRBJ2-7, with D maybe TRBD2 (5 bases). The CDR3 runs 13 residues. CDR1 is SGHNT, CDR2 YYREEE, per germline (reference sequence). The V end was cut by 1 base, the J end by 6 bases, with 11 bases between. In DNA form, the CDR3 reads TGTGCCAGCAGCTTGAAGGCTGCGGGCGAGCAGTACTTC. It specifies CASSLKAAGEQYF.

The CDR3, as DNA: TGTGCCAGCAGCGTAGGACTAGCGGAGAGAATTGGAGAGACCCAGTACTTC. As protein: CASSVGLAERIGETQYF. This rearrangement joins TRBV5-5 to TRBJ2-5; 10 bases match TRBD2. Germline V lookup: CDR1 SGHKS, CDR2 YYEKEE (reference sequence). V trimming: 4 bases; J trimming: 4 bases; junction bases outside the gene matches: 13. The CDR3 spans 17 residues.

The chain is built from TRBV27 and TRBJ2-3, with D tentatively TRBD2 (5 bases). V lost 3 bases and J 4 bases, leaving 14 bases between the germline ends. This CDR3 contains 15 residues. The germline gives CDR1 MNHEY, CDR2 SMNVEV (reference sequence). The CDR3 region has the DNA TGTGCCAGCAGTTTCGGGAAAGCCAGTTCAGATACGCAGTATTTT. Translated: CASSFGKASSDTQYF.

The rearrangement uses TRBV19 and TRBJ2-3; TRBD2 matches 16 bases. The germline V gene has CDR1 LNHDA and CDR2 SQIVND (reference sequence). Unmatched junction bases numbered 10, after V lost 5 bases and J lost 2 bases. The CDR3 runs 19 residues. CDR3 nucleotides: TGTGCCAGTAGTCCCCTCGGGACTAGCGGGAGGGCCACCACAGATACGCAGTATTTT. Protein: CASSPLGTSGRATTDTQYF. Full variable domain (outside the CDR3, taken from reference TRBV19 and TRBJ2-3): DGGITQSPKYLFRKEGQNVTLSCEQNLNHDAMYWYRQDPGQGLRLIYYSQIVNDFQKGDIAEGYSVSREKKESFPLTVTSAQKNPTAFYLCASSPLGTSGRATTDTQYFGPGTRLTVL.

The genes are TRBV11-2 and TRBJ2-1; D is ambiguous. V lost 0 bases, J lost 7 bases, and 7 bases lay in between. Germline CDR1 reads SGHAT; CDR2 reads FQNNGV. The CDR3 has 13 residues. CDR3 loop: CASSLDPFNEQFF. For the CDR3, the DNA is TGTGCCAGCAGCTTAGACCCTTTTAATGAGCAGTTCTTC.

The chain uses TRBV3-1 (or the pseudogene TRBV3-2) and TRBJ2-5; possibly TRBD1 for D (6 bases). The CDR3 is 13 residues long. The V end lost 5 bases, the J end lost 4 bases, and 11 bases lay between the germline ends. Germline values: CDR1 LGHDT, CDR2 YNNKEL (reference sequence). The CDR3 nucleotides read TGTGCCAGCAGCTTACAGGGTGCAGAGACCCAGTACTTC. Amino acids: CASSLQGAETQYF.

As to this clone: The sample carries other DNA sequences with the same CDR3. The J gene is TRBJ2-7, the V gene TRBV7-2; 9 bases are a match to TRBD2. The junction had 3 bases not matched to a gene; V was cut back by 1 base and J by 2 bases. CDR3 length: 15 amino acids. Germline CDR1 SGHTA, CDR2 FQGNSA. The CDR3 reads CASSLGGLATYEQYF. The CDR3 DNA reads as TGTGCCAGCAGCTTAGGGGGACTAGCTACCTACGAGCAGTACTTC.